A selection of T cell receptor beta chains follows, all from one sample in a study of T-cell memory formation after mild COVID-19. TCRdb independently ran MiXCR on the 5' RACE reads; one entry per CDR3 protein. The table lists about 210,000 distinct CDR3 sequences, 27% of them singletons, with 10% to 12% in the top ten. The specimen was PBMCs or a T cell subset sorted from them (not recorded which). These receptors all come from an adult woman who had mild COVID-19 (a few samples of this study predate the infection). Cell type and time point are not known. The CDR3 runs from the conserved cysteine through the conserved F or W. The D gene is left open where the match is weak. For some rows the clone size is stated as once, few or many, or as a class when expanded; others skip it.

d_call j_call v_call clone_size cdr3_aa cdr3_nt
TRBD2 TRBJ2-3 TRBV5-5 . CASSRTSGAFTDTQYF TGTGCCAGCAGCCGGACTAGCGGGGCCTTCACAGATACGCAGTATTTT
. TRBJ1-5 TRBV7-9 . CASSTGGVRQPQHF TGTGCCAGCAGCACCGGGGGGGTGAGGCAGCCCCAGCATTTT
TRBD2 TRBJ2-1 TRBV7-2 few CASSLVASGQSSYNEQFF TGTGCCAGCAGCTTAGTGGCTAGCGGGCAAAGCTCCTACAATGAGCAGTTCTTC
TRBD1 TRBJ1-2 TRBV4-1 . CASSRQGRAFFF TGCGCCAGCAGCCGACAGGGGCGAGCTTTCTTCTTC
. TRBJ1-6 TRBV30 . CAWSVGGNSYNSPLHF TGTGCCTGGAGTGTCGGCGGCAATTCCTATAATTCACCCCTCCACTTT
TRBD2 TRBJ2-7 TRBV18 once CASSPVGTSGKYEQYF TGTGCCAGCTCACCGGTCGGGACTAGCGGGAAGTACGAGCAGTACTTC
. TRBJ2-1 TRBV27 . CASSFLPLGAFNEQFF TGTGCCAGCAGTTTTTTGCCTCTTGGGGCTTTCAATGAGCAGTTCTTC
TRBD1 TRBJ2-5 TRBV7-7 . CASSLSVRGETQYF TGTGCTAGCAGCTTAAGCGTCAGGGGGGAGACCCAGTACTTC
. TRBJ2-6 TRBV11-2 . CASSLMIISGANVLTF TGTGCCAGCAGCTTAATGATAATCTCTGGGGCCAACGTCCTGACTTTC
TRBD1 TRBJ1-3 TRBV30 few CAWSRDRVAIPSGNTIYF TGTGCCTGGAGTCGGGACAGGGTGGCGATCCCCTCTGGAAACACCATATATTTT
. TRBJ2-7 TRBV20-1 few CSAHGTPGSYEQYF TGCAGTGCTCACGGGACTCCCGGATCCTACGAGCAGTACTTC
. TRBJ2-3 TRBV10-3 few CAISGGVTDTQYF TGTGCCATCAGCGGCGGGGTCACAGATACGCAGTATTTT
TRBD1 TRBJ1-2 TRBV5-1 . CASSWTGQGHYGYTF TGCGCCAGCAGCTGGACCGGACAGGGCCACTATGGCTACACCTTC
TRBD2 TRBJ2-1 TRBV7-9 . CASSFTPSGGAYNEQFF TGTGCCAGCAGCTTTACCCCGAGCGGGGGGGCCTACAATGAGCAGTTCTTC
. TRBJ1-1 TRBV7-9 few CASSLDVVNTEAFF TGTGCCAGCAGCTTAGACGTGGTGAACACTGAAGCTTTCTTT
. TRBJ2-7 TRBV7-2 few CASSLVEGYEQYF TGTGCCAGCAGCTTAGTGGAAGGTTACGAGCAGTACTTC
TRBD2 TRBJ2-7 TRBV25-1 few CASSRASGRLEQYF TGTGCCAGCAGTAGAGCTAGCGGGAGGCTCGAGCAGTACTTC
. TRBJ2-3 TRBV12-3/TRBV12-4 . CASLSIFLDTQYF TGTGCCAGTCTGTCCATCTTCTTGGATACGCAGTATTTT
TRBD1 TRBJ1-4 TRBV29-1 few CSVTGTGKEDNEKLFF TGCAGCGTTACCGGGACAGGGAAAGAGGATAATGAAAAACTGTTTTTT
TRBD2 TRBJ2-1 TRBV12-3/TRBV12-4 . CASSRLAVGVNEQFF TGTGCCAGCAGCAGACTAGCAGTAGGAGTAAATGAGCAGTTCTTC
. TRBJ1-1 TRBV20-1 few CSARDGQLNTEAFF TGCAGTGCTAGAGATGGGCAGCTGAACACTGAAGCTTTCTTT
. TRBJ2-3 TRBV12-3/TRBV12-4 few CASSPGNSGFSTDTQYF TGTGCCAGCAGCCCGGGGAATTCGGGTTTTAGCACAGATACGCAGTATTTT
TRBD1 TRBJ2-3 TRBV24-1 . CATGTGSTDTQYF TGTGCCACCGGGACAGGGAGCACAGATACGCAGTATTTT
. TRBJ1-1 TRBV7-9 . CASSLAGRVEAFF TGTGCCAGCAGCTTAGCTGGCAGGGTAGAAGCTTTCTTT
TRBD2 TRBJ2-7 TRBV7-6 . CASSFRASGDEQYF TGTGCCAGCAGCTTCCGGGCTAGCGGCGACGAGCAGTACTTC
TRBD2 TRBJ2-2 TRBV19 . CASDSGRKTGELFF TGTGCCTCCGATAGCGGGAGAAAGACCGGGGAGCTGTTTTTT
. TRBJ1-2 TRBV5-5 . CASSQQVGDLNYGYTF TGTGCCAGCAGCCAACAAGTGGGGGACTTAAACTATGGCTACACCTTC
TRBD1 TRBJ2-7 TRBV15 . CATSLDRGSYEQYF TGTGCCACCAGCCTGGACAGGGGCTCCTACGAGCAGTACTTC
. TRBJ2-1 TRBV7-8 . CASSGGGGRLEQFF TGTGCCAGCAGCGGGGGCGGAGGGAGGCTTGAGCAGTTCTTC
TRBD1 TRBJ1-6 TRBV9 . CASSAEQGVVDNSPLHF TGTGCCAGCAGCGCAGAACAGGGGGTGGTGGATAATTCACCCCTCCACTTT
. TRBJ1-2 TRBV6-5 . CASSLFGQRYGYTF TGTGCCAGCAGTTTATTTGGACAGCGCTATGGCTACACCTTC
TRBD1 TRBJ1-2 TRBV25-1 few CASSGDSPYGYTF TGTGCCAGCAGTGGGGACAGTCCATATGGCTACACCTTC
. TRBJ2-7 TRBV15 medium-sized CATSRDRGSYEQYF TGTGCCACCAGCAGAGACCGGGGTAGCTACGAGCAGTACTTC
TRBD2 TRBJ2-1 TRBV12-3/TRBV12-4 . CASSLVAGGLINEQFF TGTGCCAGCAGTTTGGTAGCGGGGGGGCTGATCAATGAGCAGTTCTTC
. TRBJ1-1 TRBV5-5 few CASSLEQSMNTEAFF TGTGCCAGCAGCTTGGAACAGTCTATGAACACTGAAGCTTTCTTT
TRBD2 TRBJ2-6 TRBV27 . CASLPSAGAGANVLTF TGTGCCAGCCTACCGTCGGCGGGAGCTGGGGCCAACGTCCTGACTTTC
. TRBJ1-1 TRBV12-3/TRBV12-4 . CASSGQLNSEAFF TGTGCCAGCAGTGGACAGTTGAACAGTGAAGCTTTCTTT
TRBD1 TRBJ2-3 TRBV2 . CASSEGDTRQGDTQYF TGTGCCAGCAGTGAAGGGGACACCCGACAGGGAGATACGCAGTATTTT
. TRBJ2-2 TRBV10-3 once CAISEQGITGELFF TGTGCCATCAGTGAACAGGGAATAACCGGGGAGCTGTTTTTT
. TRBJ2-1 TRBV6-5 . CASTTGITVF TGTGCCAGCACCACAGGGATTACGGTCTTC
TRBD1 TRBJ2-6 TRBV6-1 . CASSMTGLGANVLTF TGTGCCAGCAGTATGACAGGGCTCGGGGCCAACGTCCTGACTTTC
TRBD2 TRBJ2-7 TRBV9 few CASNYGGSSYEQYF TGTGCCAGCAATTATGGCGGGAGCTCCTACGAGCAGTACTTC
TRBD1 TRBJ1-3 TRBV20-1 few CSAADRASGNTIYF TGCAGTGCTGCAGACAGGGCCTCTGGAAACACCATATATTTT
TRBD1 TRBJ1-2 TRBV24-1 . CATSESGQALPYTF TGTGCCACCAGTGAGTCGGGACAGGCCCTACCCTACACCTTC
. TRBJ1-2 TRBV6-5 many CASSYRLGHTNYGYTF TGTGCCAGCAGTTACCGCTTGGGACATACTAACTATGGCTACACCTTC
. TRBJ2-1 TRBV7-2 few CASPQTGYNEQFF TGTGCCAGCCCTCAAACAGGGTACAATGAGCAGTTCTTC
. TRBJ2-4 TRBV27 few CASSAPTLAIQYF TGTGCCAGCAGTGCCCCGACACTGGCCATTCAGTACTTC
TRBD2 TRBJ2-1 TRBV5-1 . CASSPRLAGGPLNEQFF TGCGCCAGCAGCCCCAGACTAGCGGGAGGCCCACTCAATGAGCAGTTCTTC
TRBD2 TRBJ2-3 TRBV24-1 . CATSGPSGRLTDTQYF TGTGCCACCAGTGGGCCTAGCGGGAGGTTGACAGATACGCAGTATTTT
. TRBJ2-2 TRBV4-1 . CASSPYGGGTNTGELFF TGCGCCAGCAGCCCTTACGGCGGGGGCACGAACACCGGGGAGCTGTTTTTT
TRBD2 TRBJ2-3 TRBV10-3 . CAISAGTSGRPSTDTQYF TGTGCCATCAGCGCCGGGACTAGCGGGAGGCCAAGCACAGATACGCAGTATTTT
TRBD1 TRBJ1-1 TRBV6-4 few CASSRDRESTEAFF TGTGCCAGCAGTCGGGACAGGGAGAGCACTGAAGCTTTCTTT
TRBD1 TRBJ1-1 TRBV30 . CASDRGGAFF TGTGCCTCGGACAGGGGAGGAGCTTTCTTT
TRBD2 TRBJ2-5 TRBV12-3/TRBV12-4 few CASSSPGRQETQYF TGTGCCAGCAGCTCGCCCGGGAGGCAAGAGACCCAGTACTTC
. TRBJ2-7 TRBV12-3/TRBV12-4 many CASSFRSYEQYF TGTGCCAGCAGTTTTCGAAGCTACGAGCAGTACTTC